Sequencing of this TCR beta chain was carried out in a study of shared clonotypes between healthy human individuals. Study conclusions and caveats: Larger estimated richness was generally seen in naive subsets than in memory subsets. In the sorted subsets, rarefaction showed sequencing was incomplete despite large depth. An expected dependence of interdonor clonotype sharing on sequencing depth was noted.

As concerns this clone: The antigen remains undetermined.

TCRdb's table, derived via immunoSEQ multiplex PCR, lists solely in-frame clones and lacks some. This sample carries about 2.4 million clones, approximately 94% of them seen once, and the ten largest clones take 0.36%. Trimming removed 1 base from V and 6 bases from J, with 15 bases in between. Germline-derived CDR1 and CDR2 are GTSNPN and SVGIG (reference sequence). This CDR3 region has 14 residues. The TCR comes from a man aged 18 to 35 in good health. Some clones in this sample may be carry-over from other donors' samples. This sequence joins TRBV30 and TRBJ1-1, with D possibly TRBD1 on 6 matching bases. Specimen: naive CD4+ T cells from PBMCs. Subset meaning: CD45RA+ positively selected. The CDR3 protein is CAWSGNRVWAEAFF. The CDR3 region has the DNA TGTGCCTGGAGTGGGAACAGGGTTTGGGCTGAAGCTTTCTTT.